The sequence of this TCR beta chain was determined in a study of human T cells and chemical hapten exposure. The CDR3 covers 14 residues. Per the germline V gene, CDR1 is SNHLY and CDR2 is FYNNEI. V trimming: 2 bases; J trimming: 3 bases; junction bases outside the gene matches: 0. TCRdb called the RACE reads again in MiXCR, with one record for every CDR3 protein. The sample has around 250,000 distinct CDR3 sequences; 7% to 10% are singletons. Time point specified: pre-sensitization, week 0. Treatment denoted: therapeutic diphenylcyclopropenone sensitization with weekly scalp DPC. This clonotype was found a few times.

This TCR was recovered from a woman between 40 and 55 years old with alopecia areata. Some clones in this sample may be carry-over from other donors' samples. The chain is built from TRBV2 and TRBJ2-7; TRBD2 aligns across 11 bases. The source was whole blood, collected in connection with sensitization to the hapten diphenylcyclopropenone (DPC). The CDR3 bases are TGTGCCAGCAGTGAAACTAGCGGGGGCTACGAGCAGTACTTC. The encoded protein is CASSETSGGYEQYF. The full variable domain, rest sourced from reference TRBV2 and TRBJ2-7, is EPEVTQTPSHQVTQMGQEVILRCVPISNHLYFYWYRQILGQKVEFLVSFYNNEISEKSEIFDDQFSVERPDGSNFTLKIRSTKLEDSAMYFCASSETSGGYEQYFGPGTRLTVT.